This T cell receptor beta chain was captured in a study of blood T cells in healthy people across ages. Comment on this clonotype: Its antigen is as yet unknown.

A sample-barcoded 5' primer and a J-beta primer mix were used in a second PCR of roughly 7 to 11 cycles. TCRdb recomputed calls from the 5' RACE reads with MiXCR, one row per CDR3 protein. This table holds under 2,000,000 distinct CDR3 sequences, roughly 50% found once. The CDR3 contains 13 residues. V lost 5 bases and J lost 13, with 18 bases in between. CDR1 is MNHEY and CDR2 is SMNVEV in the germline V gene (reference sequence). Total RNA, at least 6 micrograms per sample, was extracted from PBMCs. General observations from the study: It was held that the diversity estimates obtained from one million T cells were underestimates.

The chain combines TRBV27 with TRBJ2-1; no reliable D call. Material: blood. The source is a woman aged 40 to 50 in good health. The CDR3 protein is CASSPLGGETQFF. As DNA, the CDR3 is TGTGCCAGCAGTCCTCTGGGCGGAGAGACCCAGTTCTTC.